This TCR beta chain stems from a study of blood T cell repertoires in COVID-19. About the study: The United States, Italy and Spain provided the acute and convalescent COVID-19 samples. PBMCs, B-cell-depleted T cells, or T cells provided the cDNA or gDNA that made up the material.

Per the study methods: Scientists estimated how many nucleated cells there were by amplifying reference gene primers. Clones were read by immunoSEQ multiplex PCR, and TCRdb kept only the in-frame ones, dropping some. The V and J calls and clone size are taken from that table; D and trimming were inferred from the DNA. This table holds 95,000 to 120,000 clones, around 85% found once. The CDR3 extends over 16 amino acids. Germline CDR1 and CDR2: MNHEY and SVGAGI. Trimming shortened V by 0 bases and J by 1 base, and 11 bases separated the two germline ends. The chain has TRBV6-5 and TRBJ2-3; D is perhaps TRBD2 (6 bases). The sequenced sample was peripheral blood. This TCR derives from a human donor in a cohort sampled during active COVID-19. CDR3 in amino acids: CASSYSMVAGTDTQYF. DNA of the CDR3: TGTGCCAGCAGTTACTCGATGGTAGCGGGCACAGATACGCAGTATTTT.